The clone carrying this T cell receptor beta chain has only a few counts. This sample is drawn from a study of blood T cells in healthy people across ages. With a J-beta primer mix and a sample-barcoded 5' primer, a second PCR ran about 7 to 12 cycles. Each CDR3 protein gets one entry after TCRdb re-called the 5' RACE reads with MiXCR. Found here are approximately 780,000 distinct CDR3 sequences, around a quarter of them singletons; the top ten hold around 3%. This CDR3 spans 12 amino acids. The germline V and J ends were trimmed by 4 bases and 7 bases, with 10 bases remaining between them. CDR1 is LGHDT, CDR2 YNNKEL, per germline (reference sequence). The sample was also linked to a second study, of T cells of mothers and their children.

The chain employs TRBV3-1 and TRBJ1-1; TRBD1 is a possible D gene (5 bases). Sequencing was done on a sample of blood. The sequence was collected from a boy younger than 18 in good health. As DNA, the CDR3 is TGTGCCAGCAGCCCAGACAGCTTTGAAGCTTTCTTT. It codes for CASSPDSFEAFF.